Here is one T cell receptor (beta chain) with its context. This sample is part of a study of long-term antiretroviral therapy in people with HIV. Across the whole study: It was about a decade after the earliest samples that the 2015 immediate-ART recommendation appeared.

At the survey level, the v3.0 immunoSEQ assay was run. Clones were sequenced by immunoSEQ multiplex PCR, and TCRdb holds only the in-frame ones, with some missing. The repertoire holds 25,000 to 30,000 clones, with nearly 85% as singletons. Inclusion required at least two post-ART and at least one pre-ART PBMC samples. Cryopreserved PBMC numbered 1-10 million per sample before DNA extraction. Trimming cost V 10 bases and J 3 bases, with 15 bases left between them. From germline, CDR1 is MNHEY and CDR2 SVGAGI. The CDR3 consists of 13 residues. This sequence joins TRBV6-5 and TRBJ1-1; D is uncertain. This sequence originates from a man in his late teens or twenties with HIV. The sequenced sample was unsorted PBMCs, obtained 0.8 years before starting antiretroviral therapy. The CDR3 reads CATQRAWDTEAFF. In DNA form, the CDR3 reads TGTGCCACCCAAAGGGCTTGGGACACTGAAGCTTTCTTT.